This T cell receptor (beta chain) is from a study of beta chain features in type 1 diabetes. About the research overall: Patients looked much like healthy donors when it came to age, gender and cell yields. Study-wide points: Type 1 diabetes patients had TCRB CDR3s that were shorter (moderately but significantly so) in all four CD4+ subsets.

Expressed TCRB transcripts were sequenced, since all the RNA that had been isolated was reverse transcribed. Method: immunoSEQ multiplex PCR; TCRdb's copy keeps in-frame clones and lacks some. The table includes some 270,000 clones, 8% detected once. V lost 4 bases and J lost 8, with 17 bases in between. The CDR3 is 13 residues long. Germline V CDR1 and CDR2: SQVTM, ANQGSEA. This clone showed up just a few times. Its specificity is unknown. The chain uses TRBV29-1 and TRBJ1-2; D ambiguous. The TCR sequence derives from a woman between 18 and 29 years old in good health. Input material: central memory CD4+ T cells from blood. The CDR3 DNA sequence: TGCAGCGTTGCGGGCCAGGTTTTAGGAGGCTACACCTTC. Translated, it gives CSVAGQVLGGYTF.